This T cell receptor beta chain was retrieved from a study of cytomegalovirus exposure and HLA in healthy donors. About the study: An earlier analysis identified 120 million or so unique TCR beta sequences in 150 million to 200 million T cells.

Turning to this clone: The antigen is undetermined.

Whole-study results and caveats: Later analysis associated a missense DCLRE1C variant with TCR beta V- and J-gene trimming. When a later analysis compared HLA-associated TCR beta chains with equally common others, the HLA-associated chains turned out to be more clonally expanded and to have lower generation probabilities.

Amplification used 60 Vbeta primers and 13 Jbeta primers. Clones were sequenced by immunoSEQ multiplex PCR, and TCRdb holds only the in-frame ones, with some missing. The sample lists about 150,000 clones, 75% to 85% occurring once. CDR1 MNHEY and CDR2 SVGAGI come from the germline V gene. Deletions cut 4 bases from V and 8 bases from J, with 14 bases between. The CDR3 loop spans 13 amino acids. This receptor was identified in a human donor in good health. V gene TRBV6-5 combines with J gene TRBJ1-2, with a tentative D call TRBD1 (6 bases). Sequenced sample: PBMCs. CDR3 residues: CASSSLDRSGYTF. The DNA for the CDR3 is TGTGCCAGCAGTTCCCTTGACAGGTCAGGCTACACCTTC.